This is a list of T cell receptor beta chains from one sample in a study of blood T cell repertoires in COVID-19. Profiled with immunoSEQ multiplex PCR; TCRdb holds only in-frame clones, not every one. This sample yields 380,000 or so clones, of which approximately 80% are seen a single time; 1.1% belongs to the top ten. The sequenced material came from peripheral blood. All receptors come from a human donor with acute or convalescent COVID-19. The donor label of this sample is uncertain. Both conserved end residues are part of each CDR3. A D gene is named only where the DNA matches it firmly. Size values are once, few and many counts, or a class for expanded clones, and some rows have none.

d_call	j_call	clone_size	v_call	cdr3_aa	cdr3_nt
TRBD1	TRBJ1-1	.	TRBV6-1	CASSEGTGRTEAFF	TGTGCCAGCAGTGAAGGGACAGGGAGAACTGAAGCTTTCTTT
TRBD1	TRBJ2-7	.	TRBV7-6	CASSSVDRPYEQYF	TGTGCCAGCAGCTCAGTGGACAGGCCTTACGAGCAGTACTTC
.	TRBJ1-4	.	TRBV18	CASSPLAGATNEKLFF	TGTGCCAGCTCACCACTGGCCGGGGCAACTAATGAAAAACTGTTTTTT
.	TRBJ2-5	.	TRBV11-2	CASSSGVLKETQYF	TGTGCCAGCAGCTCCGGGGTCTTAAAAGAGACCCAGTACTTC
TRBD1	TRBJ1-4	.	TRBV3-1/TRBV3-2	CASSQLDRGRLFF	TGTGCCAGCAGCCAGCTTGACAGGGGTCGACTGTTTTTT
.	TRBJ1-6	.	TRBV6-5	CASTQGGHSPLHF	TGTGCCAGCACTCAAGGGGGACATTCACCCCTCCACTTT
TRBD2	TRBJ2-2	.	TRBV7-9	CASSTAGGTGELFF	TGTGCCAGCAGCACAGCGGGGGGGACCGGGGAGCTGTTTTTT
TRBD1	TRBJ2-5	.	TRBV24-1	CALPGAGQGEVTQYF	TGTGCCCTCCCCGGTGCAGGACAGGGGGAGGTGACCCAGTACTTC
TRBD1	TRBJ1-2	.	TRBV5-1	CASSLVGQGPLGYTF	TGCGCCAGCAGCTTGGTAGGACAGGGGCCTCTTGGCTACACCTTC
TRBD2	TRBJ2-1	.	TRBV5-1	CASSSGLAVPNEQFF	TGCGCCAGCAGCTCGGGACTAGCAGTTCCCAATGAGCAGTTCTTC
.	TRBJ1-6	.	TRBV27	CASSPSRGYNSPLHF	TGTGCCAGCAGTCCATCAAGGGGGTATAATTCACCCCTCCACTTT
.	TRBJ1-5	.	TRBV20-1	CSASQTVSNQPQHF	TGCAGTGCTAGTCAGACAGTTAGCAATCAGCCCCAGCATTTT
.	TRBJ2-1	few	TRBV14	CASSPGGLTHNEQFF	TGTGCCAGCAGCCCTGGGGGACTTACCCACAATGAGCAGTTCTTC
.	TRBJ1-2	.	TRBV29-1	CSVGTGGSDYGYTF	TGCAGCGTTGGGACCGGGGGGTCGGACTATGGCTACACCTTC
TRBD1	TRBJ1-1	.	TRBV6-5	CASSYSRTGEAFF	TGTGCCAGCAGTTACTCGAGGACAGGAGAAGCTTTCTTT
.	TRBJ1-3	.	TRBV12-2	CASRLAGDSSGNTIYF	TGTGCAAGTCGCTTAGCTGGGGACAGCTCTGGAAACACCATATATTTT
.	TRBJ2-5	.	TRBV7-2	CASSLWAVETQYF	TGTGCCAGCAGCTTATGGGCTGTAGAGACCCAGTACTTC
.	TRBJ2-3	.	TRBV2	CASSPVRSTDTQYF	TGTGCCAGCAGTCCGGTCCGTAGCACAGATACGCAGTATTTT
.	TRBJ1-2	.	TRBV6-7	CASSYQTANYGYTF	TGTGCCAGCAGTTACCAGACAGCGAACTATGGCTACACCTTC
.	TRBJ2-3	.	TRBV2	CASSEMDNTDTQYF	TGTGCCAGCAGTGAAATGGACAACACAGATACGCAGTATTTT
TRBD1	TRBJ1-3	.	TRBV5-5	CASSPDRGLGNTIYF	TGTGCCAGCAGCCCTGACAGGGGACTTGGAAACACCATATATTTT
TRBD2	TRBJ2-1	.	TRBV7-8	CASSLASGTKGEQFF	TGTGCCAGCAGCTTAGCTAGCGGGACAAAGGGTGAGCAGTTCTTC
.	TRBJ1-1	.	TRBV4-2	CASSQDRGAEAFF	TGTGCCAGCAGCCAAGACCGAGGAGCTGAAGCTTTCTTT
TRBD1	TRBJ1-1	.	TRBV2	CANSRDRGNTEAFF	TGTGCCAACTCTAGAGACAGGGGTAACACTGAAGCTTTCTTT
TRBD1	TRBJ1-4	.	TRBV29-1	CSVRQGREKLFF	TGCAGCGTCCGACAGGGCCGGGAAAAACTGTTTTTT
TRBD1	TRBJ1-2	.	TRBV19	CASSADRDYGYTF	TGTGCCAGTAGTGCTGACAGGGACTATGGCTACACCTTC
.	TRBJ2-3	.	TRBV27	CATWGGTDTQYF	TGTGCCACGTGGGGGGGCACAGATACGCAGTATTTT
TRBD1	TRBJ2-5	.	TRBV24-1	CATSDRVHGETQYF	TGTGCCACCTCGGACAGGGTTCATGGAGAGACCCAGTACTTC
.	TRBJ1-5	.	TRBV27	CASGRTHSNQPQHF	TGTGCCAGCGGACGGACACATAGCAATCAGCCCCAGCATTTT
TRBD1	TRBJ2-7	.	TRBV14	CASSLRDSLTYEQYF	TGTGCCAGCAGCCTCCGGGACAGCCTAACCTACGAGCAGTACTTC
.	TRBJ1-1	.	TRBV30	CAWSWAAMNTEAFF	TGTGCCTGGAGTTGGGCAGCCATGAACACTGAAGCTTTCTTT
.	TRBJ1-5	.	TRBV11-2	CASSLESYSNQPQHF	TGTGCCAGCAGCCTGGAGAGTTATAGCAATCAGCCCCAGCATTTT
.	TRBJ2-7	.	TRBV20-1	CSARGGYEQYF	TGCAGTGCTAGAGGAGGCTACGAGCAGTACTTC
TRBD1	TRBJ2-6	.	TRBV18	CASSPRTGGGGANVLTF	TGTGCCAGCTCACCTCGGACAGGGGGCGGGGGGGCCAACGTCCTGACTTTC
.	TRBJ1-3	.	TRBV3-1/TRBV3-2	CASSQVSGALSGNTIYF	TGTGCCAGCAGCCAAGTTAGTGGTGCCCTTTCTGGAAACACCATATATTTT
.	TRBJ1-2	few	TRBV29-1	CSTAQGQPTQNYGYTF	TGCAGCACCGCTCAGGGGCAGCCGACCCAGAACTATGGCTACACCTTC
TRBD2	TRBJ2-5	.	TRBV20-1	CSASSLAGGLMETQYF	TGCAGTGCTAGTAGCCTAGCGGGGGGCCTCATGGAGACCCAGTACTTC
.	TRBJ1-3	few	TRBV6-5	CASRSFGRNTIYF	TGTGCCAGCAGGAGTTTCGGGAGAAACACCATATATTTT
.	TRBJ2-2	.	TRBV11-3	CASSGARGHTGELFF	TGTGCCAGCAGCGGGGCAAGGGGCCACACCGGGGAGCTGTTTTTT
TRBD1	TRBJ1-2	few	TRBV5-1	CASSAGQGGYGYTF	TGCGCCAGCAGCGCCGGACAGGGGGGCTATGGCTACACCTTC
TRBD1	TRBJ2-7	few	TRBV5-1	CASSGTGGHVEQYF	TGCGCCAGCAGCGGGACAGGCGGCCATGTCGAGCAGTACTTC
.	TRBJ2-4	once	TRBV3-1/TRBV3-2	CASSQVGGSTGSIQYF	TGTGCCAGCAGCCAAGTTGGGGGGTCGACAGGGAGCATTCAGTACTTC
.	TRBJ2-7	once	TRBV20-1	CSASWVNQGHEQYF	TGCAGTGCTAGTTGGGTTAACCAGGGCCACGAGCAGTACTTC
TRBD1	TRBJ1-1	.	TRBV6-6	CASSFRGQTEAFF	TGTGCCAGCAGTTTCAGGGGGCAGACTGAAGCTTTCTTT
.	TRBJ2-5	once	TRBV5-8	CASSHQETQYF	TGTGCCAGCAGCCACCAGGAGACCCAGTACTTC
TRBD2	TRBJ2-7	.	TRBV9	CASSAAAGLAGDLQYF	TGTGCCAGCAGTGCAGCAGCGGGACTAGCGGGAGATCTGCAGTACTTC
.	TRBJ2-5	.	TRBV5-8	CASRAGGGSKETQYF	TGTGCCAGCAGAGCTGGGGGCGGGAGTAAAGAGACCCAGTACTTC
.	TRBJ1-2	.	TRBV29-1	CSVKGQGSYGYTF	TGCAGCGTTAAGGGGCAGGGTTCCTATGGCTACACCTTC
.	TRBJ2-5	.	TRBV7-9	CASSLPGGRETQYF	TGTGCCAGCAGCTTACCAGGTGGTCGGGAGACCCAGTACTTC
TRBD1	TRBJ2-2	.	TRBV14	CASRPGTATGELFF	TGTGCCAGCAGACCCGGGACAGCCACCGGGGAGCTGTTTTTT
.	TRBJ2-3	once	TRBV21-1	CASSSPQNGGSTDTQYF	TGTGCCAGCAGCTCCCCCCAGAATGGGGGGAGCACAGATACGCAGTATTTT
.	TRBJ2-7	.	TRBV30	CAWSPGTLSSYEQYF	TGTGCCTGGAGTCCCGGGACTTTGAGCTCCTACGAGCAGTACTTC
TRBD1	TRBJ1-1	.	TRBV27	CASRAWPSRGVNTEAFF	TGTGCCAGCCGCGCGTGGCCGAGCAGGGGGGTGAACACTGAAGCTTTCTTT
TRBD1	TRBJ2-7	.	TRBV5-6	CASSLLQGGSYEQYF	TGTGCCAGCAGCTTATTACAGGGGGGCTCCTACGAGCAGTACTTC
.	TRBJ1-1	once	TRBV30	CAWSDSRRGYTEAFF	TGTGCCTGGAGTGACTCCCGAAGGGGATACACTGAAGCTTTCTTT
TRBD2	TRBJ2-1	.	TRBV4-1	CASSLTSGRATYNEQFF	TGCGCCAGCAGCCTGACTAGCGGGAGGGCCACCTACAATGAGCAGTTCTTC
.	TRBJ1-3	.	TRBV5-1	CASSLGDTHSGNTIYF	TGCGCCAGCAGCTTGGGGGACACCCACTCTGGAAACACCATATATTTT
.	TRBJ1-1	.	TRBV7-8	CASSLEPRVRNTEAFF	TGTGCCAGCAGCTTAGAACCGAGGGTGAGGAACACTGAAGCTTTCTTT